This T cell receptor beta chain comes out of a study of cytomegalovirus exposure and HLA in healthy donors. The study's findings and limits: Later work showed greater clonal expansion in HLA-associated TCR beta chains than in equally common others. In an earlier analysis, productive rearrangement rates for most beta V segments clustered near 87% or 30%. TCR beta chains numbering some 160 were designated cytomegalovirus-associated.

The CDR3 is 16 residues long. V was shortened by 2 bases and J by 4 bases, with 14 bases between the two germline ends. Germline V gene lookup returns CDR1 MNHEY and CDR2 SVGAGI. Worth noting for this clone: The antigen is undetermined.

PCR employed 60 Vbeta and 13 Jbeta primers. Libraries were prepared by immunoSEQ multiplex PCR; TCRdb keeps only in-frame clonotypes and omits some of them. The data contain 95,000 to 100,000 clones, around four fifths of them seen just once; the ten biggest clones take up 2% to 2.5%. The specimen was PBMCs. The genes are TRBV6-5 and TRBJ2-2, with D unresolved. This clonotype was sampled from a man aged 40-49 years in good health and CMV-seronegative. The CDR3 sequence: CASSYHALSGTGELFF. As DNA, the CDR3 is TGTGCCAGCAGTTACCACGCACTGAGTGGCACCGGGGAGCTGTTTTTT.